A selection of T cell receptor beta chains follows, all from one sample in a study of early T cells in non-severe SARS-CoV-2 infection. TCRdb recomputed calls from the 5' RACE reads with MiXCR, one row per CDR3 protein. The sample includes around 60,000 distinct CDR3 sequences, about 12% of them seen just once. Sample: whole blood. These receptors all stem from an adult who was a healthcare worker with PCR-confirmed SARS-CoV-2 infection or an uninfected control (not recorded which). The CDR3 runs from the conserved cysteine through the conserved F or W. A D gene is named only where the DNA matches it firmly. A row's size may be missing; if present it is once, few, many or a size class.

>NA|TRBV6-2/TRBV6-3|NA|TRBJ1-2
TGTGCCAGCAGTTTTACCACTTACAGGGACCCAGCATGGGGCTACACCTTC
CASSFTTYRDPAWGYTF
>NA|TRBV6-2/TRBV6-3|NA|TRBJ2-7
TGTGCCAGCAGAAACGGACAGTCCTACGAGCAGTACTTC
CASRNGQSYEQYF
>NA|TRBV21-1|NA|TRBJ1-1
TGTGCCAGCAGCTTACGGACAGAGCAGAACACTGAAGCTTTCTTT
CASSLRTEQNTEAFF
>many|TRBV6-5|NA|TRBJ1-2
TGTGCCAGCTTTCCCCTCGGGGAAGCTAACTATGGCTACACCTTC
CASFPLGEANYGYTF
>NA|TRBV3-1|NA|TRBJ1-3
TGTGCCAGCTGCGGGCCTGGAAACACCATATATTTT
CASCGPGNTIYF
>many|TRBV6-2/TRBV6-3|NA|TRBJ1-5
TGTGCCAGCAGTTACCGGCTGCAGGAGCAGCCCCAGCATTTT
CASSYRLQEQPQHF
>NA|TRBV20-1|NA|TRBJ1-6
TGCAGTGCTAGCCGGACCAGCTCCTATAATTCACCCCTCCACTTT
CSASRTSSYNSPLHF
>few|TRBV7-9|NA|TRBJ2-3
TGTGCCAGCAGCTTAGACAGCCTCGGAGATACGCAGTATTTT
CASSLDSLGDTQYF
>NA|TRBV12-3/TRBV12-4|NA|TRBJ1-2
TGTGCCAGCAGTCCCACAGGGAACCTATATGGCTACACCTTC
CASSPTGNLYGYTF
>many|TRBV4-2|NA|TRBJ1-2
TGTGCCAGCAGCCAACGTGCAGGCGATAACTATGGCTACACCTTC
CASSQRAGDNYGYTF
>few|TRBV24-1|NA|TRBJ2-1
TGTGCCACCAGTGATACTACAGGGACTGGCTCCTACAATGAGCAGTTCTTC
CATSDTTGTGSYNEQFF
>few|TRBV4-3|TRBD2|TRBJ2-7
TGCGCCAGCAGCCAAGATGTTACTAGCGGGGGCTCCTACGAGCAGTACTTC
CASSQDVTSGGSYEQYF
>many|TRBV7-2|NA|TRBJ2-1
TGTGCCAGCAGCCCCGTGGAGGGGGCTATGGATGAGCAGTTCTTC
CASSPVEGAMDEQFF
>few|TRBV3-1|NA|TRBJ2-7
TGTGCCAGCAGCCAAGACTACATCAGGCAGTACTTC
CASSQDYIRQYF
>NA|TRBV14|NA|TRBJ1-5
TGTGCCAGGGATCCAAGAAATCAGCCCCAGCATTTT
CARDPRNQPQHF
>NA|TRBV9|NA|TRBJ2-7
TGTGCCAGCAGCGTAGCCGTAGCTAACGAGCAGTACTTC
CASSVAVANEQYF
>few|TRBV5-1|NA|TRBJ1-1
TGCGCCAGCAGCTCTCAGGGACCGGAGAACACTGAAGCTTTCTTT
CASSSQGPENTEAFF
>few|TRBV29-1|NA|TRBJ2-3
TGCAGCGTTGGGTATTTTTCCGGCACAGATACGCAGTATTTT
CSVGYFSGTDTQYF
>few|TRBV6-1|NA|TRBJ1-4
TGTGCCAGCAGTGAAGATGGGAGGGGGGGTGGAAAACTGTTTTTT
CASSEDGRGGGKLFF
>NA|TRBV3-1|NA|TRBJ2-7
TGTGCCAGCAGCCAAGATCCCAGTGGGACCTACGAGCAGTACTTC
CASSQDPSGTYEQYF
>NA|TRBV6-2/TRBV6-3|NA|TRBJ2-3
TGTGCCAGCAGCTCCCCCCGCGGGACAGGCACAGATACGCAGTATTTT
CASSSPRGTGTDTQYF
>many|TRBV4-3|TRBD1|TRBJ1-6
TGCGCCAGCAGCCAGGGGGTTGGACAGGGTTATAATTCACCCCTCCACTTT
CASSQGVGQGYNSPLHF
>NA|TRBV12-3/TRBV12-4|TRBD1|TRBJ2-3
TGTGCCAGCAGTCTCCCCGGGACAGGGTTCGCAGATACGCAGTATTTT
CASSLPGTGFADTQYF
>few|TRBV30|TRBD1|TRBJ1-1
TGTGCCTCGCTACCGGGACAGGGTATTAGAGCTTTCTTT
CASLPGQGIRAFF
>many|TRBV9|NA|TRBJ1-6
TGTGCCAGCAGCTTAGCGAAGGGCAATTCACCCCTCCACTTT
CASSLAKGNSPLHF
>few|TRBV4-1|NA|TRBJ1-6
TGCGCCAGCAGCTCGATGGACGGCTATTCACCCCTCCACTTT
CASSSMDGYSPLHF
>many|TRBV5-1|NA|TRBJ2-7
TGCGCCAGCACAGGCGGTACAAGGCTTGACGAGCAGTACTTC
CASTGGTRLDEQYF
>NA|TRBV5-1|NA|TRBJ1-1
TGCGCCAGCAACATCTACAGGATGAACACTGAAGCTTTCTTT
CASNIYRMNTEAFF
>many|TRBV6-2/TRBV6-3|NA|TRBJ1-3
TGTGCCAGCAGCCCGGGGGCTGAAAACACCATATATTTT
CASSPGAENTIYF
>NA|TRBV4-3|NA|TRBJ2-2
TGCGCCAGCAGGGGCCAGGCAAACACCGGGGAGCTGTTTTTT
CASRGQANTGELFF
>few|TRBV20-1|TRBD1|TRBJ1-2
TGCAGTGCTAGACCGGACAGGGACGGTGGCTACACCTTC
CSARPDRDGGYTF
>few|TRBV4-3|NA|TRBJ2-1
TGCGCCAGCAGCCAAGACCCAGGACGGGCTTCCTACAATGAGCAGTTCTTC
CASSQDPGRASYNEQFF
>few|TRBV7-9|NA|TRBJ1-1
TGTGTCCATGGACCGAGCATGAACACTGAAGCTTTCTTT
CVHGPSMNTEAFF
>many|TRBV4-2|TRBD1|TRBJ1-2
TGTGCCAGCAGCCAAGTCGCCGGGACAGGGGTCGGCTACACCTTC
CASSQVAGTGVGYTF
>NA|TRBV2|NA|TRBJ2-5
TGTGCCAGCAGTTTCTCGGGACCCGGAGAGACCCAGTACTTC
CASSFSGPGETQYF
>many|TRBV10-3|TRBD1|TRBJ2-7
TGTGCCATCAACAACGAAAGACAGGGCACCAACGAGCAGTACTTC
CAINNERQGTNEQYF
>NA|TRBV30|NA|TRBJ1-1
TGTGCCTGGAGTGTAGGGGACTTAAGCATGAACACTGAAGCTTTCTTT
CAWSVGDLSMNTEAFF
>many|TRBV10-1|NA|TRBJ2-2
TGCGCCAGCAGTGAGACACGCCCGGCGGACACCGGGGAGCTGTTTTTT
CASSETRPADTGELFF
>few|TRBV29-1|TRBD1|TRBJ2-3
TGCAGCGCCGGACAGGGTCAGGATACGCAGTATTTT
CSAGQGQDTQYF
>many|TRBV7-9|TRBD1|TRBJ1-1
TGTGCCAGCAGCCGAGGTACAGGGGTGAACACTGAAGCTTTCTTT
CASSRGTGVNTEAFF
>NA|TRBV19|TRBD2|TRBJ2-1
TGTGCCAGTAGTACGGTAGCGGGGGGGTACAATGAGCAGTTCTTC
CASSTVAGGYNEQFF
>many|TRBV20-1|NA|TRBJ1-4
TGCAGTGCTAGAGACGGGTTACCTAAGATAGCTAATGAAAAACTGTTTTTT
CSARDGLPKIANEKLFF
>many|TRBV20-1|TRBD1|TRBJ1-2
TGCAGTGCTAGAGAAGGGGGCGGCTACACCTTC
CSAREGGGYTF
>few|TRBV29-1|NA|TRBJ1-2
TGCAGCGTTGAAGATCCTAAGGGACGTGCGTATGGCTACACCTTC
CSVEDPKGRAYGYTF
>few|TRBV25-1|NA|TRBJ2-5
TGTGCCAGCAGTCCGAAGTACAGTGAAGAGACCCAGTACTTC
CASSPKYSEETQYF
>many|TRBV1|NA|TRBJ1-5
TGCACCAGCAGCCAAGGTGACAGGGTTTGTCAGCCCCAGCATTTT
CTSSQGDRVCQPQHF